This T cell receptor beta chain was recorded in a study of T cells after yellow fever vaccination. The V gene's germline CDR1 is MNHEY and CDR2 SVGEGT. V was cut by 4 bases and J by 7 bases, with 13 bases left in between. The CDR3 contains 14 residues. Findings and limits, study-wide: CD4 and CD8 compartments shared a small share of clonotypes. Primary-vaccination clones mostly resurfaced post-booster (about 95% CD4, under 90% CD8).

Worth noting for this clonotype: The antigen is not known.

5'RACE template switching generated TCR cDNA, adding a universal primer site and UMIs. TCRdb reprocessed the 5' RACE reads with MiXCR, giving one entry per CDR3 protein. The sample lists 500,000 to 550,000 distinct CDR3 sequences; less than 25% were seen once. The sample consisted of PBMCs, taken around 3 weeks after the first yellow fever vaccination. This TCR was recovered from a man aged 18 to 30 who received the YFV17D yellow fever vaccine. The chain combines TRBV6-2 or TRBV6-3 with TRBJ2-2; the D gene is possibly TRBD1 (5 bases). CDR3 region: CASSFTRQHGELFF. The CDR3 nucleotides are TGTGCCAGCAGTTTCACCCGACAGCACGGGGAGCTGTTTTTT.